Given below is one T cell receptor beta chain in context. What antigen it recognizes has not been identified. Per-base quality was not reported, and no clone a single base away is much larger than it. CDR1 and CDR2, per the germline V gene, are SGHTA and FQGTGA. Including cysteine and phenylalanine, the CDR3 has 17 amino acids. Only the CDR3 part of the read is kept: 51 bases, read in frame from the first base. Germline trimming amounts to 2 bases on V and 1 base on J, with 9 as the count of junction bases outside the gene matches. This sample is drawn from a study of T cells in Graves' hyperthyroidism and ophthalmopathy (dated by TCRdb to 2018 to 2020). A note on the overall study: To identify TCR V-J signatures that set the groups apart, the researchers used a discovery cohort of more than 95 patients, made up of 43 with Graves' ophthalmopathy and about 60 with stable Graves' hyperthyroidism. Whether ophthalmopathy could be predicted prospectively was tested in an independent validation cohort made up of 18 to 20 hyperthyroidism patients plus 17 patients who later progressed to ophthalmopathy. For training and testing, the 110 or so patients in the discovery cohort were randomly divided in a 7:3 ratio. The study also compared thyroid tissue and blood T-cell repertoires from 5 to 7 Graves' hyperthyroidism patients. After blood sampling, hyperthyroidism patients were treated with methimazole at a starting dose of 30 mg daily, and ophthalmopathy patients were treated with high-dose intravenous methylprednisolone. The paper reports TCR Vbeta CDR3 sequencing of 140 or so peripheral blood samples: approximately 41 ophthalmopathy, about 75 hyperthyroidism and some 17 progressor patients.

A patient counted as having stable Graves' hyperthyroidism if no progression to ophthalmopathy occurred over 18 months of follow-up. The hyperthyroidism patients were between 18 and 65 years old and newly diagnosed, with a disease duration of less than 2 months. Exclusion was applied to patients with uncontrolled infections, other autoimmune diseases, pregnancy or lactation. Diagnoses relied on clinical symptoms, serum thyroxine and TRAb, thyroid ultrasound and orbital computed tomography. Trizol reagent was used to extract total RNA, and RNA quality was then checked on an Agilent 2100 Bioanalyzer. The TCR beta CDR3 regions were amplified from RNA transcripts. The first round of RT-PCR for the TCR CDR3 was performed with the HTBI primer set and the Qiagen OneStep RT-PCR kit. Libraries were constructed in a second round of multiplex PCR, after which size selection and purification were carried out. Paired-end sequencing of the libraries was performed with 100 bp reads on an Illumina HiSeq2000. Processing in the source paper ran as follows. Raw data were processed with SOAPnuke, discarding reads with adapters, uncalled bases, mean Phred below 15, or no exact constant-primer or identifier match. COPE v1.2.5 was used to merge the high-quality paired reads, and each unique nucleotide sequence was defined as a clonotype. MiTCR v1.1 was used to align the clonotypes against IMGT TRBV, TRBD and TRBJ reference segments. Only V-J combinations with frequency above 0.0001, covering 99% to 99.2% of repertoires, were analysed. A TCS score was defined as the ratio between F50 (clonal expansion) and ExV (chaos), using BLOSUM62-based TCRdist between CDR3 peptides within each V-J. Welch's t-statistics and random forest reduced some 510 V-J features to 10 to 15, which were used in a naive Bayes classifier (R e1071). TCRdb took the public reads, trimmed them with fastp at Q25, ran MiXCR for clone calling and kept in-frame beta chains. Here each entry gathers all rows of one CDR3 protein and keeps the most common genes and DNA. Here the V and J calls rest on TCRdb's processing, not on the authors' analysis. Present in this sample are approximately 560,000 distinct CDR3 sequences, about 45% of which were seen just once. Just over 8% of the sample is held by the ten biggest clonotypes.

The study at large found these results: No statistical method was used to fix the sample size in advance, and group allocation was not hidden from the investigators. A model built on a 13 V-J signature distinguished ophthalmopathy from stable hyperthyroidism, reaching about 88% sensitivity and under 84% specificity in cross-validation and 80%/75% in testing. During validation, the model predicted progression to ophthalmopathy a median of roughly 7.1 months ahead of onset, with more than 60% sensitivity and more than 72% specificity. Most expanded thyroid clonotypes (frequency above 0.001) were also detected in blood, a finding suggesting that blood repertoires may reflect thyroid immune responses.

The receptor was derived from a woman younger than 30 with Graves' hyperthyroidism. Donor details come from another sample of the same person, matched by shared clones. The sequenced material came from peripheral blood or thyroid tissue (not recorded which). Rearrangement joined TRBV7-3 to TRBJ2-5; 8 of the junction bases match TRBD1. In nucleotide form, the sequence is TGTGCCAGCAGCTTACAGGGGGCGGGAAGAGGCCAAGAGACCCAGTACTTC. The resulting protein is CASSLQGAGRGQETQYF.